Shown below are 27 T cell receptor beta chains from a single sample sequenced in a study of early T cells in non-severe SARS-CoV-2 infection. TCRdb processed the 5' RACE reads anew with MiXCR; each CDR3 protein has one entry. This table has approximately 46,000 distinct CDR3 sequences, around 6% appearing once. The source material was whole blood. The receptors shown here come from an adult who was a healthcare worker with PCR-confirmed SARS-CoV-2 infection or an uninfected control (not recorded which).

This clonotype has a count of ten or more. The rearrangement uses TRBV5-6 and TRBJ2-1; possibly TRBD2 for D (5 bases). The CDR3 runs 14 residues. Trimming shortened V by 6 bases and J by 9 bases, and 19 bases separated the two germline ends. Germline CDR1 reads SGHDT; CDR2 reads YYEEEE. CDR3: CASNRGIEVAEQFF. The CDR3 nucleotides are TGTGCCAGCAACCGGGGAATAGAAGTCGCTGAGCAGTTCTTC.

V gene TRBV7-2 combines with J gene TRBJ1-1; D gene unclear. The CDR3 is 14 residues long. Trimming removed 2 bases from V and 2 bases from J, with 9 bases in between. Germline V lookup: CDR1 SGHTA, CDR2 FQGNSA. This CDR3 is CASSLRHINTEAFF. The DNA of the CDR3 is TGTGCCAGCAGCTTAAGACACATCAACACTGAAGCTTTCTTT.

The chain has TRBV6-5 and TRBJ2-7; D call uncertain. V gave up 6 bases and J gave up 0 bases, with 9 bases separating them. The CDR3 covers 13 residues. Germline values: CDR1 MNHEY, CDR2 SVGAGI. CDR3: CASSQFSSYEQYF. The CDR3 nucleotides are TGTGCCAGCAGCCAATTTAGCTCCTACGAGCAGTACTTC.

This clonotype has at least ten counts. CDR3 sequence reads: CASSKTESSYNEQFF. The CDR3 DNA reads as TGTGCCAGCAGTAAGACAGAGAGCTCCTACAATGAGCAGTTCTTC. This chain joins TRBV12-3 or TRBV12-4 and TRBJ2-1; D might be TRBD1 (5 bases). This CDR3 spans 15 amino acids. V was cut by 5 bases and J by 0 bases, with 11 bases left in between.

This clonotype was detected many times. The chain carries TRBV6-4 and TRBJ2-1; 12 nucleotides agree with TRBD2. The V segment lost 5 bases and the J segment 5 bases; nucleotides outside the gene matches: 4. Germline CDR1 and CDR2: MRHNA and SNTAGT. The CDR3 extends over 15 amino acids. DNA for the CDR3: TGTGCCAGCAGTCCTAGCGGGGGGGCCCACAATGAGCAGTTCTTC. Its translation: CASSPSGGAHNEQFF.

The chain uses TRBV7-6 and TRBJ2-7; no reliable D call. The CDR3 consists of 13 residues. Germline values: CDR1 SGHVS, CDR2 FNYEAQ. Trimming took off 5 bases at V and 3 bases at J, with 11 bases between the two ends. CDR3 protein: CASSAGHNYEQYF. CDR3 bases: TGTGCCAGCAGCGCCGGGCACAACTACGAGCAGTACTTC. Supplemented by reference TRBV7-6 and TRBJ2-7, the full variable domain reads GAGVSQSPRYKVTKRGQDVALRCDPISGHVSLYWYRQALGQGPEFLTYFNYEAQQDKSGLPNDRFSAERPEGSISTLTIQRTEQRDSAMYRCASSAGHNYEQYFGPGTRLTVT.

There are many counts of this clonotype. The chain has TRBV9 and TRBJ2-4, with D tentatively TRBD1 (5 bases). The CDR3 has 16 amino acids. Germline-derived CDR1 and CDR2 are SGDLS and YYNGEE. Trimming shortened V by 0 bases and J by 1 base, and 11 bases separated the two germline ends. CDR3 in DNA: TGTGCCAGCAGCGTAGGGCAGGGTAATGCCAAAAACATTCAGTACTTC. This sequence encodes CASSVGQGNAKNIQYF.

The rearrangement joins TRBV7-9 to TRBJ2-1, with a tentative D call TRBD1 (5 bases). V was clipped by 8 bases and J by 6 bases, with 14 bases between them. From germline, CDR1 is SEHNR and CDR2 FQNEAQ (reference sequence). The CDR3 extends over 13 amino acids. CDR3 residues: CASSPQGSNEQFF. The CDR3 DNA sequence: TGTGCCAGCTCCCCCCAGGGATCCAATGAGCAGTTCTTC.

This clonotype was recorded a few times. V is TRBV7-6 and J is TRBJ2-2; 9 bases line up with TRBD2. Germline V gene lookup returns CDR1 SGHVS and CDR2 FNYEAQ. Losses at the gene ends were 3 bases for V and 1 base for J; bases not matched to a gene: 3. This CDR3 region has 16 residues. CDR3 DNA sequence: TGTGCCAGCAGCTTCATGACTAGCGGGAACACCGGGGAGCTGTTTTTT. Translated, it gives CASSFMTSGNTGELFF.

This clonotype was detected a few times. The chain has TRBV15 and TRBJ2-5, with TRBD2 matching over 15 bases. V lost 2 bases, J lost 3 bases, and 4 bases stayed unmatched. The germline V gene has CDR1 LNHNV and CDR2 YYDKDF (reference sequence). The length of the CDR3 is 17 residues. The CDR3 protein is CATSRTRTSGGEETQYF. CDR3 bases: TGTGCCACCAGCAGAACTCGGACTAGCGGGGGGGAAGAGACCCAGTACTTC.

This sequence joins TRBV11-2 and TRBJ2-5; D unresolved. There are 14 residues in the CDR3. The V end was cut by 3 bases, the J end by 5 bases, with 13 bases between. Per the germline V gene, CDR1 is SGHAT and CDR2 is FQNNGV. CDR3 DNA sequence: TGTGCCAGCAGCTTCTGGGAAGATTCTGAGACCCAGTACTTC. It is translated as CASSFWEDSETQYF.

This clonotype was observed at least ten times. V usage is TRBV7-2 and J usage is TRBJ2-7, with 9 bases matching TRBD1. With 5 bases clipped from V and 3 bases from J, the junction kept 8 bases outside the gene matches. CDR1 is SGHTA, CDR2 FQGNSA, per germline. The CDR3 spans 15 residues. The CDR3 spells CASSVRDRDIYEQYF. CDR3 sequence (DNA): TGTGCCAGCAGCGTCCGGGACAGGGATATCTACGAGCAGTACTTC.

This clonotype was recorded a few times. The chain employs TRBV27 and TRBJ1-6; D may be TRBD1 (6 bases). Trimming pared 3 bases from V and 6 bases from J, leaving 12 bases between. The germline V gene encodes CDR1 MNHEY and CDR2 SMNVEV (reference sequence). The CDR3 consists of 15 residues. CDR3 residues: CASSFGGLSNSPLHF. CDR3 nucleotide sequence: TGTGCCAGCAGTTTTGGGGGGCTCTCTAATTCACCCCTCCACTTT.

This clonotype occurred a few times. This sequence joins TRBV7-2 and TRBJ2-7; 7 bases agree with TRBD1. CDR3 size: 13 residues. V dropped 0 bases and J dropped 9; count of bases not matched to a gene: 5. The germline V gene encodes CDR1 SGHTA and CDR2 FQGNSA. Here the CDR3 reads CASSLANRGGQYF. The CDR3 DNA is TGTGCCAGCAGCTTAGCAAACAGGGGCGGGCAGTACTTC. Looking up the rest from reference TRBV7-2 and TRBJ2-7 gives the full variable domain: GAGVSQSPSNKVTEKGKDVELRCDPISGHTALYWYRQSLGQGLEFLIYFQGNSAPDKSGLPSDRFSAERTGGSVSTLTIQRTQQEDSAVYLCASSLANRGGQYFGPGTRLTVT.

This rearrangement joins TRBV5-1 to TRBJ2-5; the D is unclear. This CDR3 has 13 amino acids. V was clipped by 4 bases and J by 5 bases, with 12 bases between them. Germline CDR1 SGHRS, CDR2 YFSETQ. Here the CDR3 DNA reads TGCGCCAGCAGCCCTCCCCCGGATGAGACCCAGTACTTC. Translation: CASSPPPDETQYF.

This clonotype was recorded many times. The rearrangement links TRBV19 to TRBJ1-1; D perhaps matches TRBD1 (5 bases). The length of the CDR3 is 15 residues. V was shortened by 3 bases and J by 1 base, with 12 bases between the two germline ends. Germline V gene sequence: CDR1 LNHDA, CDR2 SQIVND (reference sequence). CDR3 sequence: CASSIPRGSNTEAFF. The DNA for the CDR3 is TGTGCCAGTAGTATCCCTAGGGGCTCGAACACTGAAGCTTTCTTT.

This clonotype was counted only a few times. The CDR3 DNA is TGTGCCAGCAGCGGGACCGACAGGGGGAGAATTGGCTACACCTTC. It yields the protein CASSGTDRGRIGYTF. The V call is TRBV5-4, the J call TRBJ1-2, with 9 bases fitting TRBD1. Germline trimming cut 4 bases from V and 7 bases from J; bases unmatched to any gene: 11. This CDR3 has 15 amino acids. Germline-derived CDR1 and CDR2 are SGHNT and YYREEE (reference sequence).

The chain links TRBV25-1 to TRBJ1-4; D is perhaps TRBD1 (5 bases). Deletions cut 4 bases from V and 7 bases from J, with 13 bases between. The CDR3 is made up of 14 amino acids. The germline V gene has CDR1 MGHDK and CDR2 SYGVNS. CDR3 sequence reads: CASSVAGPGEKLFF. DNA for the CDR3: TGTGCCAGCAGTGTGGCAGGGCCCGGTGAAAAACTGTTTTTT.

This chain uses TRBV30 with TRBJ2-7, with D perhaps matching TRBD2 (6 bases). Trimming took off 2 bases at V and 0 bases at J, with 11 bases between the two ends. Per the germline V gene, CDR1 is GTSNPN and CDR2 is SVGIG (reference sequence). This CDR3 is built from 14 residues. Here the CDR3 DNA reads TGTGCCTGGAGTCACGGGGGTGTCTCCTACGAGCAGTACTTC. It encodes CAWSHGGVSYEQYF.

Concerning this clonotype itself: Just one base apart from a much larger clone, this may be a read error. This chain joins TRBV7-8 and TRBJ2-7, with 7 bases aligning to TRBD1. CDR1 and CDR2 (germline): SGHVS, FQNEAQ. V lost 6 bases to trimming and J lost 5 bases; unmatched junction nucleotides: 10. This CDR3 has 14 amino acids. CDR3: CASRRLTGINEQYF. The CDR3 DNA is TGTGCCAGCAGACGCTTGACAGGGATCAACGAGCAGTACTTC.

This clonotype was seen at least ten times. The chain carries TRBV27 and TRBJ1-2; D gene unclear. CDR1 is MNHEY, CDR2 SMNVEV, per germline (reference sequence). The CDR3 is 13 amino acids. The V end lost 6 bases, the J end lost 1 base, and 9 bases lay between the germline ends. CDR3: CASRTTDNYGYTF. The CDR3 DNA reads as TGTGCCAGCAGAACTACGGATAACTATGGCTACACCTTC.

The J gene is TRBJ2-7, the V gene TRBV11-2; D tentatively reads TRBD1 or TRBD2 (6 bases each). The CDR3 consists of 15 residues. V gave up 5 bases and J gave up 2 bases, with 16 bases separating them. CDR1 is SGHAT, CDR2 FQNNGV, per germline. The CDR3 region has the DNA TGTGCCAGCAGCCCAAACCCCGGGGGCGCCTACGAGCAGTACTTC. It translates to CASSPNPGGAYEQYF.

This clonotype was counted ten times or more. The rearrangement joins TRBV7-6 to TRBJ2-3; TRBD2 agrees at 13 bases. Germline assignment: CDR1 SGHVS and CDR2 FNYEAQ. CDR3 length: 16 amino acids. The V segment lost 1 base and the J segment 4 bases; nucleotides outside the gene matches: 2. The CDR3 bases are TGTGCCAGCAGCTTAGGGGGGACTAGCGGGGCAGATACGCAGTATTTT. Its translation is CASSLGGTSGADTQYF.

V usage is TRBV29-1 and J usage is TRBJ1-1; 7 bases line up with TRBD1. After removal of 5 bases from V and 1 base from J, the junction contained 7 bases not matched to a gene. There are 14 residues in the CDR3. Germline CDR1 and CDR2: SQVTM and ANQGSEA. CDR3 sequence: CSVIRQGTNTEAFF. The CDR3 DNA reads as TGCAGCGTTATACGACAGGGCACGAACACTGAAGCTTTCTTT.

This clonotype occurred many times. The CDR3 DNA reads as TGTGCCAGCTCAGGACTTTCCCAAGAGACCCAGTACTTC. Translating gives CASSGLSQETQYF. This chain joins TRBV18 and TRBJ2-5, with a possible D match to TRBD2 (5 bases). There are 13 residues in the CDR3. V was trimmed by 5 bases and J by 1 base, leaving 8 bases between them. Germline V CDR1 and CDR2: KGHSH, LQKENI.

In its sample, this clonotype was seen many times. The DNA of the CDR3 is TGTGCCAGCAGTTCAAGCGTCCGGACGACCCAGTACTTC. Its translation: CASSSSVRTTQYF. The rearrangement joins TRBV27 to TRBJ2-5, with no clear D. This CDR3 is 13 amino acids long. The ends were cut back, 4 bases at V and 7 bases at J, with 13 bases in the middle. The germline gives CDR1 MNHEY, CDR2 SMNVEV (reference sequence).

This clonotype was detected many times. The chain recombines TRBV25-1 with TRBJ2-3, with D possibly TRBD2 on 5 matching bases. Germline V gives CDR1 MGHDK, CDR2 SYGVNS. Trimming took off 6 bases at V and 6 bases at J, with 25 bases between the two ends. The CDR3 has 17 amino acids. CDR3 nucleotides: TGTGCCAGCAGCGTCCCTGATACCCCTCTAGCTCCGGATACGCAGTATTTT. Translating gives CASSVPDTPLAPDTQYF.